One and the same sample provided the 15 T cell receptor beta chains below, sequenced in a study of T cell repertoires in cytomegalovirus infection. TCRdb reprocessed the reads with MiXCR, giving one entry per CDR3 protein. Of about 490,000 distinct CDR3 sequences in the sample, about 15% were seen once. Source material: CD8+ T cells from PBMCs. The source is a human donor in good health (CMV status not recorded). Some clones in this sample may be carry-over from other donors' samples.

This clonotype was detected a few times. This chain uses TRBV2 with TRBJ1-6; D is unresolved. V was clipped by 3 bases and J by 14 bases, with 14 bases between them. CDR3 size: 13 residues. Germline lookup yields CDR1 SNHLY and CDR2 FYNNEI. CDR3 sequence: CASSEWQQLTLHF. In nucleotides, the CDR3 is TGTGCCAGCAGTGAGTGGCAGCAGCTAACCCTCCACTTT.

The genes are TRBV27 and TRBJ1-1; TRBD1 is a possible D gene (5 bases). The germline V gene encodes CDR1 MNHEY and CDR2 SMNVEV (reference sequence). Trimming left V 7 bases short and J 7 bases short, with 13 bases between. There are 12 residues in the CDR3. The CDR3 region is CASKYGGGEAFF. For the CDR3, the DNA is TGTGCCAGCAAGTACGGGGGGGGTGAAGCTTTCTTT.

The J gene is TRBJ1-1, the V gene TRBV9, with 8 bases fitting TRBD1. The CDR3 sequence is 12 residues long. The ends lost 1 base at V and 11 bases at J; junction bases unmatched: 4. Germline loops: CDR1 SGDLS, CDR2 YYNGEE. Here the CDR3 reads CASSVNQGAAFF. In DNA, the CDR3 is TGTGCCAGCAGCGTAAATCAGGGGGCGGCTTTCTTT.

This chain joins TRBV7-8 and TRBJ1-3, with TRBD1 identical over 9 bases. Per the germline V gene, CDR1 is SGHVS and CDR2 is FQNEAQ. The V segment lost 3 bases and the J segment 2 bases; nucleotides outside the gene matches: 8. This CDR3 has 17 amino acids. This CDR3 is CASSFLRQGGPGNTIYF. CDR3 nucleotides: TGTGCCAGCAGCTTCCTTAGACAGGGGGGCCCTGGAAACACCATATATTTT. Based on the CDR3 plus reference TRBV7-8 and TRBJ1-3, the full variable domain is GAGVSQSPRYKVAKRGQDVALRCDPISGHVSLFWYQQALGQGPEFLTYFQNEAQLDKSGLPSDRFFAERPEGSVSTLKIQRTQQEDSAVYLCASSFLRQGGPGNTIYFGEGSWLTVV.

For this clonotype: The conserved phenylalanine or tryptophan normally closing the CDR3 is absent here, so this likely arose from a read error. The chain recombines TRBV7-6 with TRBJ2-7; 10 bases are a match to TRBD1. This CDR3 is 14 amino acids long. Germline V gives CDR1 SGHVS, CDR2 FNYEAQ. V lost 3 bases and J lost 5; bases outside the gene matches: 4. For the CDR3, the DNA is TGTGCCAGCAGCTTCGGGACAGGGGTCCACGAGCAGTACTTA. It yields the protein CASSFGTGVHEQYL.

This clonotype has ten or more counts. The rearrangement links TRBV12-3 or TRBV12-4 to TRBJ2-1; 12 bases agree with TRBD2. This CDR3 comprises 16 residues. Trimming cost V 4 bases and J 7 bases; bases outside gene matches: 8. The CDR3 is CASSSSSTSGGNEQFF. In nucleotides, the CDR3 is TGTGCCAGCAGTTCGAGCTCGACTAGCGGGGGTAATGAGCAGTTCTTC.

Ten or more counts support this clonotype. The rearrangement uses TRBV6-6 and TRBJ2-5; D ambiguous. The CDR3 sequence is 14 residues long. The germline V gene has CDR1 MNHNY and CDR2 SVGAGI (reference sequence). The germline V and J ends were trimmed by 8 bases and 9 bases, with 22 bases remaining between them. The CDR3 is CASLENIGFESQYF. CDR3 coding DNA: TGTGCCAGCCTGGAAAACATAGGGTTTGAATCCCAGTACTTC.

There are a few counts of this clonotype. The chain joins TRBV28 to TRBJ1-1, with TRBD1 as a possible D gene (5 bases). Germline lookup yields CDR1 MDHEN and CDR2 SYDVKM. Between the trimmed V and J ends, which lost 4 bases and 4 bases, there was a span of 19 bases. This CDR3 spans 16 amino acids. CDR3 nucleotides: TGTGCCAGCAGTTCCATACTGGACACTTCGGGCACTGAAGCTTTCTTT. It encodes CASSSILDTSGTEAFF.

This clonotype showed up many times. The chain links TRBV11-2 to TRBJ1-5, with a tentative D call TRBD1 (6 bases). The germline V gene encodes CDR1 SGHAT and CDR2 FQNNGV. V lost 5 bases and J 5 bases, leaving 10 bases between the germline ends. This CDR3 spans 13 amino acids. In DNA, the CDR3 is TGTGCCAGCAGCCAAAACAGGGATCAGCCCCAGCATTTT. Residues: CASSQNRDQPQHF.

This clonotype was counted ten times or more. In nucleotides, the CDR3 is TGTGCCAGCAGTTACTCAGGGACAGTTGAAGATTCACCCCTCCACTTT. It is translated as CASSYSGTVEDSPLHF. The chain recombines TRBV6-5 with TRBJ1-6; TRBD1 agrees at 7 bases. The CDR3 is 16 residues long. The germline gives CDR1 MNHEY, CDR2 SVGAGI. J lost 8 bases, V lost 0 bases, and 7 bases had no gene match.

This clonotype was seen many times. The chain joins TRBV7-9 to TRBJ2-7; 9 positions match TRBD1. The CDR3 covers 17 residues. Per the germline V gene, CDR1 is SEHNR and CDR2 is FQNEAQ (reference sequence). The junction had 12 bases not matched to a gene; V was cut back by 4 bases and J by 2 bases. The CDR3 sequence is CASSSRGGQGNTYEQYF. CDR3 DNA sequence: TGTGCCAGCAGCTCTAGGGGGGGACAGGGAAATACCTACGAGCAGTACTTC.

The chain joins TRBV24-1 to TRBJ1-2; D may be TRBD1 (5 bases). The CDR3 is made up of 14 amino acids. Between the trimmed V and J ends, which lost 4 bases and 4 bases, there was a span of 12 bases. Germline V CDR1 and CDR2: KGHDR, SFDVKD. Written as DNA, the CDR3 is TGTGCCACCAGTGACCTCGACAGCACCTATGGCTACACCTTC. This sequence encodes CATSDLDSTYGYTF.

This clonotype was counted at least ten times. This chain uses TRBV7-3 with TRBJ2-3; the match to TRBD1 covers 10 bases. Germline V gene data show CDR1 as SGHTA and CDR2 as FQGTGA. Trimming took 3 bases from V and 6 from J; bases not matched to a gene: 9. The CDR3 length is 16 residues. The CDR3 region has the DNA TGTGCCAGCAGCTTGAAGACAGGGGGCGCCGGGGATACGCAGTATTTT. It encodes CASSLKTGGAGDTQYF. Looking up the rest from reference TRBV7-3 and TRBJ2-3 gives the full variable domain: GAGVSQTPSNKVTEKGKYVELRCDPISGHTALYWYRQSLGQGPEFLIYFQGTGAADDSGLPNDRFFAVRPEGSVSTLKIQRTERGDSAVYLCASSLKTGGAGDTQYFGPGTRLTVL.

The chain employs TRBV2 and TRBJ2-2; the D gene is possibly TRBD1 (6 bases). V was trimmed by 11 bases and J by 4 bases, leaving 11 bases between them. CDR1 is SNHLY and CDR2 is FYNNEI in the germline V gene. CDR3 length: 12 amino acids. CDR3 nucleotide sequence: TGTGCCGTCCTCAGGGGCACCGGGGAGCTGTTTTTT. It encodes CAVLRGTGELFF.

This clonotype was seen a handful of times. The chain recombines TRBV10-2 with TRBJ2-5; D remains ambiguous. The length of the CDR3 is 11 residues. The germline V and J ends were trimmed by 6 bases and 3 bases, with 5 bases remaining between them. Germline V gene lookup returns CDR1 WSHSY and CDR2 SAAADI. The CDR3 is CASRTKETQYF. Here the CDR3 DNA reads TGCGCCAGCAGAACCAAAGAGACCCAGTACTTC.